A single sample is the source of the 4 T cell receptor beta chains below, sequenced in a study of shared clonotypes between healthy human individuals. Libraries were prepared by immunoSEQ multiplex PCR; TCRdb keeps only in-frame clonotypes and omits some of them. The data contain roughly 1,000,000 clones, around three quarters of them singletons. Material: memory CD4+ T cells from PBMCs. Documented subset: CD45RA-negative fraction. These receptors were obtained from a man between 18 and 29 years old in good health. Some clones in this sample may be carry-over from other donors' samples.

The rearrangement uses TRBV7-9 and TRBJ2-5; D may be TRBD2 (6 bases). CDR1 and CDR2 from the germline V gene are SEHNR and FQNEAQ (reference sequence). CDR3 length equals 14 residues. V lost 1 base to trimming and J lost 6 bases, with 12 bases between them. CDR3 nucleotides: TGTGCCAGCAGCTTAGGGCGGGGAGTGAAGACCCAGTACTTC. Translated, it gives CASSLGRGVKTQYF.

This clone occurred a few times. The chain is built from TRBV4-1 and TRBJ2-5; D may be TRBD1 or TRBD2 (5 bases each). Per germline, CDR1 MGHRA and CDR2 YSYEKL. The CDR3 has 15 amino acids. Deletions cut 0 bases from V and 4 bases from J, with 12 bases between. In DNA form, the CDR3 reads TGCGCCAGCAGCCAAGATGGGGCAGGGAGAGAGACCCAGTACTTC. It codes for CASSQDGAGRETQYF.

V is TRBV28 and J is TRBJ2-3; tentative D call: TRBD1 (6 bases). The germline CDR1 and CDR2 sequences are MDHEN and SYDVKM. The CDR3 length is 13 residues. Trimming pared 3 bases from V and 5 bases from J, leaving 9 bases between. This chain's CDR3 is CASSLGRGDTQYF. Here the CDR3 DNA reads TGTGCCAGCAGTTTGGGCAGGGGAGATACGCAGTATTTT. Complete variable domain (other parts from reference TRBV28 and TRBJ2-3): DVKVTQSSRYLVKRTGEKVFLECVQDMDHENMFWYRQDPGLGLRLIYFSYDVKMKEKGDIPEGYSVSREKKERFSLILESASTNQTSMYLCASSLGRGDTQYFGPGTRLTVL.

This clone was counted between two and nine times. The chain combines TRBV19 with TRBJ1-2; D possibly corresponds to TRBD1 (5 bases). The V and J ends lost 7 bases and 6 bases respectively, with 15 bases between them. The CDR3 length is 13 residues. CDR1 and CDR2 from the germline V gene are LNHDA and SQIVND (reference sequence). CDR3 DNA: TGTGCCAGTACCCCGACAGAGATACATGGCTACACCTTC. Its translation is CASTPTEIHGYTF.